This is a list of T cell receptor beta chains from one sample in a study of blood T cell repertoires in COVID-19. Libraries were prepared by immunoSEQ multiplex PCR; TCRdb keeps only in-frame clonotypes and omits some of them. The sample has some 500,000 clones, more than 75% seen once. What was sequenced was PBMCs or T cells enriched from blood (not recorded which). These receptors originate from a woman aged 40 to 49 who had recovered from COVID-19. Both conserved end residues are part of each CDR3. D genes are given only for firm matches. The listing skips clone size in some rows; elsewhere it reads once, few, many or a size class.

v_call: TRBV12-3/TRBV12-4; j_call: TRBJ1-2; d_call: -; clone_size: -; cdr3_nt: TGTGCCAGCAGTTACGGGACTCAATATGGCTACACCTTC; cdr3_aa: CASSYGTQYGYTF
v_call: TRBV19; j_call: TRBJ1-2; d_call: TRBD1; clone_size: once; cdr3_nt: TGTGCCAGTAGTCCGGGACAGGTTACTATCCCCTATGGCTACACCTTC; cdr3_aa: CASSPGQVTIPYGYTF
v_call: TRBV3-1/TRBV3-2; j_call: TRBJ2-7; d_call: -; clone_size: -; cdr3_nt: TGTGCCAGCAGCCAAAACGGGGGGCGTTTGAGTTCCTACGAGCAGTACTTC; cdr3_aa: CASSQNGGRLSSYEQYF
v_call: TRBV5-4; j_call: TRBJ1-2; d_call: -; clone_size: once; cdr3_nt: TGTGCCAGCAGCTTGGGAGGAGGGACGAGTGGCTACACCTTC; cdr3_aa: CASSLGGGTSGYTF
v_call: TRBV27; j_call: TRBJ1-2; d_call: TRBD1; clone_size: -; cdr3_nt: TGTGCCAGCAGACAGACCGCGGGACAGGGACTTGGCTACACCTTC; cdr3_aa: CASRQTAGQGLGYTF
v_call: TRBV13; j_call: TRBJ1-6; d_call: TRBD1; clone_size: -; cdr3_nt: TGTGCCAGCAGCACACGGACAGGGATTAATAATTCACCCCTCCACTTT; cdr3_aa: CASSTRTGINNSPLHF
v_call: TRBV11-2; j_call: TRBJ1-1; d_call: TRBD1; clone_size: -; cdr3_nt: TGTGCCAGCAGTTTCCTTCTGGGACAGAGCTTGAACACTGAAGCTTTCTTT; cdr3_aa: CASSFLLGQSLNTEAFF
v_call: TRBV28; j_call: TRBJ1-2; d_call: TRBD1; clone_size: -; cdr3_nt: TGTGCCAGCACCTCGGGACAGAGCTATGGCTACACCTTC; cdr3_aa: CASTSGQSYGYTF
v_call: TRBV10-1; j_call: TRBJ2-2; d_call: TRBD2; clone_size: -; cdr3_nt: TGCGCCAGCAGTGATAACGGGAGGACGTCCACCGGGGAGCTGTTTTTT; cdr3_aa: CASSDNGRTSTGELFF
v_call: TRBV7-9; j_call: TRBJ2-5; d_call: -; clone_size: -; cdr3_nt: TGTGCCAGCAGCTTAGGGACCACTAGTGACAGGAACTTC; cdr3_aa: CASSLGTTSDRNF